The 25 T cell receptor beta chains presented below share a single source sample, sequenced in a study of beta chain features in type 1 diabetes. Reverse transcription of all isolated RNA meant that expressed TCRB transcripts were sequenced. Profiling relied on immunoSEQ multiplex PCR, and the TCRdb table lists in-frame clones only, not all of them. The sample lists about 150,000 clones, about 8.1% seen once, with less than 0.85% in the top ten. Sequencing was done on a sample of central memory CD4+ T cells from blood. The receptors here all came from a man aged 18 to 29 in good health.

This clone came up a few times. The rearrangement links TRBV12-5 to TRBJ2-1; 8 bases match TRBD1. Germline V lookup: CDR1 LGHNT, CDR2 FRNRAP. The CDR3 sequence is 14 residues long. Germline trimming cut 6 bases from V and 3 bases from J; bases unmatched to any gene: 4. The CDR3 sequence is CASGGTGGYNEQFF. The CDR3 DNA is TGTGCTAGTGGAGGCACAGGGGGCTACAATGAGCAGTTCTTC.

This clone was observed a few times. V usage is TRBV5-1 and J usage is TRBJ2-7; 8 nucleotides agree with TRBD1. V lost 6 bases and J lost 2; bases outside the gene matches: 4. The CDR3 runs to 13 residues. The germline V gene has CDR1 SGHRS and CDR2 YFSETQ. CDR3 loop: CASTRDRTYEQYF. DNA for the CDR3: TGCGCCAGCACCCGGGACAGGACCTACGAGCAGTACTTC.

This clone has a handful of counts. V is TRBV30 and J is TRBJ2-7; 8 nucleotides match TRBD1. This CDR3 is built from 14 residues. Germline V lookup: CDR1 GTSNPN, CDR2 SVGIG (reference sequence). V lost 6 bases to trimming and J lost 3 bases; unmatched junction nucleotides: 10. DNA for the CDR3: TGTGCCTGCAATAGGGGACAGGTGAACTACGAGCAGTACTTC. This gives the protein CACNRGQVNYEQYF.

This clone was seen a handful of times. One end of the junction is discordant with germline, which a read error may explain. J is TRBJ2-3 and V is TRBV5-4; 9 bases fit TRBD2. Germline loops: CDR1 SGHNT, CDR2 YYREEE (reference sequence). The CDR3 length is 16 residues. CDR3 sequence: CASSRFSGSYADTQYF. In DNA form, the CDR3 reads TGCGCCAGCAGCCGATTTAGCGGGAGTTACGCAGATACGCAGTATTTT.

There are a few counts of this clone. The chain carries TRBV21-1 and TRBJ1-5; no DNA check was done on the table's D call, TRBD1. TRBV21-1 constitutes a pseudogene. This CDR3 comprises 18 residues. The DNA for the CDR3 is TGTGCCAGCAGCCCCGTTCTACAGGGGGCTGGGAGCAATCAGCCCCAGCATTTT. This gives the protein CASSPVLQGAGSNQPQHF.

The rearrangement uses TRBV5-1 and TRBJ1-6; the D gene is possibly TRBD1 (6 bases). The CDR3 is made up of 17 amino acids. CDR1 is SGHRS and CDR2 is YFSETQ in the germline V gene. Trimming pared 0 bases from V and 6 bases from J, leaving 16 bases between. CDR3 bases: TGCGCCAGCAGCTTGGGTTCAGTGGGACACACTAATTCACCCCTCCACTTT. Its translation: CASSLGSVGHTNSPLHF.

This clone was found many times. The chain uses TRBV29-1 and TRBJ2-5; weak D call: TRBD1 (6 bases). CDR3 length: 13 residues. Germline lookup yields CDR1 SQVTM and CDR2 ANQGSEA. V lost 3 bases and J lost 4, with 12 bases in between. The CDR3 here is CSVERTGPETQYF. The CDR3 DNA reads TGCAGCGTTGAGAGAACAGGGCCAGAGACCCAGTACTTC.

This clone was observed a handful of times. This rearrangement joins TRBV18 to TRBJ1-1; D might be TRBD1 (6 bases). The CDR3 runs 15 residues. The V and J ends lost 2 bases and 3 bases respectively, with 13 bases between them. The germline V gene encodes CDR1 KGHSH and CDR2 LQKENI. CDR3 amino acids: CASSPRGGKDTEAFF. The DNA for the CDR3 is TGTGCCAGCTCACCAAGGGGGGGTAAGGACACTGAAGCTTTCTTT. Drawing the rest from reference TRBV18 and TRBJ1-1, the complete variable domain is NAGVMQNPRHLVRRRGQEARLRCSPMKGHSHVYWYRQLPEEGLKFMVYLQKENIIDESGMPKERFSAEFPKEGPSILRIQQVVRGDSAAYFCASSPRGGKDTEAFFGQGTRLTVV.

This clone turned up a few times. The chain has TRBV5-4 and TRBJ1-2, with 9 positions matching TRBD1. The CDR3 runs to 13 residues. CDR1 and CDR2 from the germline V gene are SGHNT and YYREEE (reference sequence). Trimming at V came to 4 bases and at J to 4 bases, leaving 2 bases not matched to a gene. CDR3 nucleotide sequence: TGTGCCAGCAGCGAGACAGGGGGCTATGGCTACACCTTC. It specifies CASSETGGYGYTF.

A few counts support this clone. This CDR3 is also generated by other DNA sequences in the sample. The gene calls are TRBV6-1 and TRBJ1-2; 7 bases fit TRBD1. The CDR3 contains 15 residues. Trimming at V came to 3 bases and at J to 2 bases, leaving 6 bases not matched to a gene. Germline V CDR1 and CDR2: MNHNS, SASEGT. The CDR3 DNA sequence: TGTGCCAGCAGTGAGACCCCGGGACAGAACTATGGCTACACCTTC. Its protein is CASSETPGQNYGYTF.

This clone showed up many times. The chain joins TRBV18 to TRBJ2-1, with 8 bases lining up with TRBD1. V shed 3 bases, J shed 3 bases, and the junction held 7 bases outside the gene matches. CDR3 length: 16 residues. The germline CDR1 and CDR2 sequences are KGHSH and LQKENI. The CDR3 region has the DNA TGTGCCAGCTCACCTCGGACAGGGTCCGGCTACAATGAGCAGTTCTTC. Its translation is CASSPRTGSGYNEQFF.

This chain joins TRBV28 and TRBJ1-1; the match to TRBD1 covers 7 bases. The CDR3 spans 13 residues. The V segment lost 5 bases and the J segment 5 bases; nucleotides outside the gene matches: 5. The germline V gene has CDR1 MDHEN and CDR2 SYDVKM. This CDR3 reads CASSPGQFTEAFF. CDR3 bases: TGTGCCAGCAGTCCGGGACAGTTTACTGAAGCTTTCTTT.

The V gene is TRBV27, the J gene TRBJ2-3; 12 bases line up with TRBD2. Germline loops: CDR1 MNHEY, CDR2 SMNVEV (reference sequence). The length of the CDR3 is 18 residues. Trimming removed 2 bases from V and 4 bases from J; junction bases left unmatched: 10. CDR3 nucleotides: TGTGCCAGCAGTTTAGTTCGGCTAGCGGGGGGGCGGGCAGATACGCAGTATTTT. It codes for CASSLVRLAGGRADTQYF.

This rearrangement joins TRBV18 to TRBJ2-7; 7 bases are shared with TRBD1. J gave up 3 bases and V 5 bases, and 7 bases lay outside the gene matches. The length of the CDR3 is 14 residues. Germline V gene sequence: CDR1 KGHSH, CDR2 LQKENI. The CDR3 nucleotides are TGTGCCAGCTCAACCAACAGGGGCCACTACGAGCAGTACTTC. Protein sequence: CASSTNRGHYEQYF.

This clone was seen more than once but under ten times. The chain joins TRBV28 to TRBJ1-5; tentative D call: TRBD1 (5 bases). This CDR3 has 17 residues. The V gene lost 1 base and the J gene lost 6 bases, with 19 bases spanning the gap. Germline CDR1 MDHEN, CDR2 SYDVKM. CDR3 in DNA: TGTGCCAGCAGTTTATTGGGCGGGACGATGGATATTCAGCCCCAGCATTTT. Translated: CASSLLGGTMDIQPQHF.

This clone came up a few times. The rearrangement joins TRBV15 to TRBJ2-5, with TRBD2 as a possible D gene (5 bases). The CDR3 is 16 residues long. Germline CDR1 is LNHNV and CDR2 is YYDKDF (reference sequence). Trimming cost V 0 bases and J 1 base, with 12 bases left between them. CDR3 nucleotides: TGTGCCACCAGCAGAGATGTAGGGAGTTTCCAAGAGACCCAGTACTTC. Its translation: CATSRDVGSFQETQYF.

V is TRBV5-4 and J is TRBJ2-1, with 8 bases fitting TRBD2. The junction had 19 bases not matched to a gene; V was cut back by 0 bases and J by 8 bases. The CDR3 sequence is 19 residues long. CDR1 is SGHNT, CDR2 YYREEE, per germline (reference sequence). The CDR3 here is CASSLGPSLNGGAMDEQFF. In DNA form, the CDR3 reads TGTGCCAGCAGCTTGGGCCCTAGTTTAAACGGGGGGGCTATGGATGAGCAGTTCTTC.

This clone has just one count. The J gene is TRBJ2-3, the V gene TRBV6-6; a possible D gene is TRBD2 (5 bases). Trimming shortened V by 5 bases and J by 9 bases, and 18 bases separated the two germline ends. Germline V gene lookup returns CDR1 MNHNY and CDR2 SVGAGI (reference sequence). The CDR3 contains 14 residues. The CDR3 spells CASSDLGNWWTQYF. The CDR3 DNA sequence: TGTGCCAGCAGTGATCTCGGGAATTGGTGGACGCAGTATTTT.

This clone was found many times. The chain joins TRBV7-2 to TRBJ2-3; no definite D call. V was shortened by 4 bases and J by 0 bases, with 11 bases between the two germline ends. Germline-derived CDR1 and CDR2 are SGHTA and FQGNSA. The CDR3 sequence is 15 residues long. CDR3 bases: TGTGCCAGCAGCTCACCTAGTTACAGCACAGATACGCAGTATTTT. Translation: CASSSPSYSTDTQYF.

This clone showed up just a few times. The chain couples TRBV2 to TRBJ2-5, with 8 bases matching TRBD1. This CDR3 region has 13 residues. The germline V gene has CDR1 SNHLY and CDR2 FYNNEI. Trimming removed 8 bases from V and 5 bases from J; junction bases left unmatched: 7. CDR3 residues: CASGIDRGETQYF. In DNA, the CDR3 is TGTGCCAGCGGGATTGACAGGGGCGAGACCCAGTACTTC. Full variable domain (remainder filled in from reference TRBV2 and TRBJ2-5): EPEVTQTPSHQVTQMGQEVILRCVPISNHLYFYWYRQILGQKVEFLVSFYNNEISEKSEIFDDQFSVERPDGSNFTLKIRSTKLEDSAMYFCASGIDRGETQYFGPGTRLLVL.

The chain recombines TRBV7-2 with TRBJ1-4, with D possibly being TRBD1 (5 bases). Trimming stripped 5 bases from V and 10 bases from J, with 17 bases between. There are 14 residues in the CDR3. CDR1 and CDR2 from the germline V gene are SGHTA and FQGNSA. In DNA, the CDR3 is TGTGCCAGCAGCACAGACAGAAGACTCGGAAAACTGTTTTTT. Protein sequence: CASSTDRRLGKLFF.

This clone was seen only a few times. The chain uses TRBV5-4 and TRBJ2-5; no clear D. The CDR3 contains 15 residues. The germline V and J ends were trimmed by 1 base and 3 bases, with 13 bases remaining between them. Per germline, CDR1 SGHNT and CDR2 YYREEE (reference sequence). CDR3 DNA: TGTGCCAGCAGCTTGAAAACAGATCTAAAAGAGACCCAGTACTTC. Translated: CASSLKTDLKETQYF.

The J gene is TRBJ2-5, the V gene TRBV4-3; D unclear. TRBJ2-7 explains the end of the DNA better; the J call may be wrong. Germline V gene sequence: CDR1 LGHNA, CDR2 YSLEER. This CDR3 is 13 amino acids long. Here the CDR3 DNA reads TGCGCCAGCAGCCAAGGTTATTCCTACGAGCAGTACTTC. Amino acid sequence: CASSQGYSYEQYF.

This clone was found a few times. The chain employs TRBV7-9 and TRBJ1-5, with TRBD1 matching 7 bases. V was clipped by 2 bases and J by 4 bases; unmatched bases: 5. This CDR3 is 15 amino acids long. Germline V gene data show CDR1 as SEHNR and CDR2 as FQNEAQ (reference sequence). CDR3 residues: CASSLMGRGNQPQHF. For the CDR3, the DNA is TGTGCCAGCAGCTTAATGGGCAGGGGGAATCAGCCCCAGCATTTT.

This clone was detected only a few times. The CDR3 nucleotides are TGTGCCAGCAGCTACCGGGACAGGGCGACGCAGTATTTT. Translation gives CASSYRDRATQYF. This chain uses TRBV11-1 with TRBJ2-3, with 9 bases that match TRBD1. The CDR3 consists of 13 residues. V shed 4 bases and J 9 bases; nucleotides not matched to a gene: 5. From germline, CDR1 is SGHAT and CDR2 FQDESV (reference sequence).